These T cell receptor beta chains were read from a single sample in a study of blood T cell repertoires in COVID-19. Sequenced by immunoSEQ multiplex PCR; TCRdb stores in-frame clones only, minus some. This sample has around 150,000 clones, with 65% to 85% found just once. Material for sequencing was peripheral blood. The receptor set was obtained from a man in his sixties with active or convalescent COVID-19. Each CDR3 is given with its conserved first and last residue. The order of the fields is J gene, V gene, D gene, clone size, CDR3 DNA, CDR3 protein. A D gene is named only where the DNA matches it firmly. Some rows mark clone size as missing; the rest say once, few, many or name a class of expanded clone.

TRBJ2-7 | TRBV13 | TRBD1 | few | TGTGCCAGCAGCCTGGGAGGGGACAGGGGGACCTACGAGCAGTACTTC | CASSLGGDRGTYEQYF
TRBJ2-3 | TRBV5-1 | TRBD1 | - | TGCGCCAGCAGCCCGGACAGGGCGGATACGCAGTATTTT | CASSPDRADTQYF
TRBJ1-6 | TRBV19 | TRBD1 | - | TGTGCCAGTAGCAGAGGGACAGGGGACGGGGATTCACCCCTCCACTTT | CASSRGTGDGDSPLHF
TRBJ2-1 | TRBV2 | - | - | TGTGCCAGCAAGTCGGGCAGGGCCCACAATGAGCAGTTCTTC | CASKSGRAHNEQFF
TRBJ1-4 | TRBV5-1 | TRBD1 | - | TGCGCCAGCAGCTTGGGGAACAGGGGGTTGTATGAAAAACTGTTTTTT | CASSLGNRGLYEKLFF
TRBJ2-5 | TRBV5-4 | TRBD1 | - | TGTGCCAGCAGCTTTGGGACAGTCCAAGAGACCCAGTACTTC | CASSFGTVQETQYF
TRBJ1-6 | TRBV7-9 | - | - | TGTGCCAGCAGCTCTCCGAGCCAGGGACTTTTACAGTCACCCCTCCACTTT | CASSSPSQGLLQSPLHF
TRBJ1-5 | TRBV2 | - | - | TGTGCCAGCAGTACAGGTTTAAGCAATCAGCCCCAGCATTTT | CASSTGLSNQPQHF
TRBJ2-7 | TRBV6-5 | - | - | TGTGCCAGCAGTTACACTAGATCCTACGAGCAGTACTTC | CASSYTRSYEQYF
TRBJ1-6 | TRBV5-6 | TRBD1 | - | TGTGCCAGCAGCTTGGGACAGGGAGGCTCACCCCTCCACTTT | CASSLGQGGSPLHF
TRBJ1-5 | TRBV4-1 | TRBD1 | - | TGCGCCAGCAGCCGCCAGGGACAGGAAGTTCAGCCCCAGCATTTT | CASSRQGQEVQPQHF
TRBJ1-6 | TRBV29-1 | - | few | TGCAGCGTTAGCGTCAATCTAAATTCACCCCTCCACTTT | CSVSVNLNSPLHF
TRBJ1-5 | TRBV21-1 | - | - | TGTGCCAGCAGCAAAACTCTGCAGCCCCAGCATTTT | CASSKTLQPQHF
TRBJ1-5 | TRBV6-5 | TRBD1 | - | TGTGCCACGGGGCCGTCCAGGGGGCTCGATCAGCCCCAGCATTTT | CATGPSRGLDQPQHF
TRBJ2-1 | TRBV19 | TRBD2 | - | TGTGCCAGTAGGTGGCTAGCGGGGGGCAATGAGCAGTTCTTC | CASRWLAGGNEQFF